One sample yielded the 11 T cell receptor beta chains listed below, sequenced in a study of T cell clonality in common variable immunodeficiency. The table came from immunoSEQ multiplex PCR; TCRdb's copy has only in-frame clones and leaves some out. Listed for the sample are approximately 35,000 clones, none seen a single time. Study outcomes and limitations: In common variable immunodeficiency, TCR beta chains reportedly carried fewer deletions and N-nucleotide insertions.

No antigen has been identified for these receptors. The specimen sequenced was peripheral blood mononuclear cells. The receptors shown here come from a human donor with common variable immunodeficiency.

In this sample, this clone turned up many times. The read finishes 3 residues shy of the CDR3 end, and the germline J gene is used to complete it. This chain joins TRBV7-3 and TRBJ2-5, with D maybe TRBD2 (5 bases). V was trimmed by 5 bases and J by 2 bases, leaving 15 bases between them. The CDR3 contains 15 residues. Germline CDR1 reads SGHTA; CDR2 reads FQGTGA. CDR3 amino acids: CASSPAGGGQETQYF. CDR3 bases read: TGTGCCAGCAGCCCTGCGGGTGGTGGTCAAGAGACC.

A note on this clone: The sequenced fragment ends 3 residues before the CDR3 boundary, so the rest is inferred from the germline J gene. The chain uses TRBV7-9 and TRBJ2-5, with TRBD2 matching 9 bases. Germline V lookup: CDR1 SEHNR, CDR2 FQNEAQ (reference sequence). This CDR3 comprises 14 residues. V was clipped by 0 bases and J by 4 bases; unmatched bases: 0. The DNA read from the CDR3 is TGTGCCAGCAGCTTAGCGGGACTAGCAGAGACC. Encoded protein: CASSLAGLAET. The complete CDR3 protein is CASSLAGLAETQYF.

The table lists this clone with many counts. The read gets to within 3 residues of the CDR3 end, and the germline J gene fills in the rest. V usage is TRBV18 and J usage is TRBJ1-5; TRBD1 aligns across 7 bases. The CDR3 spans 16 residues. Unmatched junction bases numbered 6, after V lost 4 bases and J lost 0 bases. Per germline, CDR1 KGHSH and CDR2 LQKENI. Partial CDR3 DNA: TGTGCCAGCTCACTCGGTGGGACAGCTAGCAATCAGCCC. Translated: CASSLGGTASNQP. The complete CDR3 reads CASSLGGTASNQPQHF.

This clone was observed a few times. Incomplete CDR3 DNA: TGTGCCAGCAGCCAGGGGGGAATCGGCCGGGAAAAA. The encoded protein is CASSQGGIGREK. The CDR3, in full, reads CASSQGGIGREKLFF. V usage is TRBV5-6 and J usage is TRBJ1-4, with 7 nucleotides matching TRBD1. Read coverage stops 3 residues before the CDR3 terminus; the germline J gene supplies the remainder. V shed 4 bases and J 8 bases; nucleotides not matched to a gene: 11. The CDR3 extends over 15 amino acids. The germline gives CDR1 SGHDT, CDR2 YYEEEE. The full variable domain, in which reference TRBV5-6 and TRBJ1-4 provide the parts outside the CDR3, is DAGVTQSPTHLIKTRGQQVTLRCSPKSGHDTVSWYQQALGQGPQFIFQYYEEEERQRGNFPDRFSGHQFPNYSSELNVNALLLGDSALYLCASSQGGIGREKLFFGSGTQLSVL.

This clone was detected a few times. The junction departs from germline at one end; a sequencing error may be responsible. Read data end 3 residues before the CDR3 end; the end is taken from the germline J gene. The genes are TRBV7-2 and TRBJ2-2; 11 nucleotides line up with TRBD2. Germline assignment: CDR1 SGHTA and CDR2 FQGNSA. This CDR3 contains 15 residues. Here the CDR3 reads CASSLAGGDTGELFF. The CDR3 bases that were read are TGTGCCAGCAGTTTAGCGGGAGGGGACACCGGGGAG.

This clone was found many times. Coverage ceases 3 residues before the CDR3 finishes, and the germline J gene fills in the end. The chain employs TRBV6-2 or TRBV6-3 and TRBJ2-2, with 7 bases fitting TRBD2. J was trimmed by 5 bases and V by 3 bases; bases with no gene match: 3. CDR3 length: 14 amino acids. Germline lookup yields CDR1 MNHEY and CDR2 SVGEGT. The sequenced CDR3 bases are TGTGCCAGCAGTTATAGGGAGGGGACCGGGGAG. This encodes CASSYREGTGE. The whole CDR3 reads CASSYREGTGELFF.

This clone showed up just a few times. The read comes to an end 3 residues before the CDR3 does, leaving the germline J gene to fill in the end. The chain couples TRBV19 to TRBJ2-5; a possible D gene is TRBD2 (5 bases). This CDR3 comprises 14 residues. The germline gives CDR1 LNHDA, CDR2 SQIVND (reference sequence). V shed 4 bases and J shed 5 bases, with 14 bases lying between them. Incomplete CDR3 DNA: TGTGCCAGTAGTAGAGTTTCGAGGGTGGAGACC. Encoded protein: CASSRVSRVET. Given in full, the CDR3 is CASSRVSRVETQYF.

In this sample, this clone turned up a few times. The read is 3 residues too short to cover the CDR3 end, so that end is filled in from the germline J gene. The V and J genes are TRBV30 and TRBJ1-1; D is undetermined. CDR3 length equals 14 residues. Germline V CDR1 and CDR2: GTSNPN, SVGIG (reference sequence). V was shortened by 8 bases and J by 6 bases, with 22 bases between the two germline ends. The DNA read from the CDR3 is TGTGCCAGTAGTATGAGGAGGGCTGAGGCTGAA. Its protein product is CASSMRRAEAE. The whole CDR3 is CASSMRRAEAEAFF. The full variable domain, completed using reference TRBV30 and TRBJ1-1, is SQTIHQWPATLVQPVGSPLSLECTVEGTSNPNLYWYRQAAGRGLQLLFYSVGIGQISSEVPQNLSASRPQDRQFILSSKKLLLSDSGFYLCASSMRRAEAEAFFGQGTRLTVV.

This clone was counted a few times. CDR3 region: CASSCPGADGGNQPQHF. CDR3 DNA, as far as it was read: TGTGCCAGCAGCTGCCCAGGGGCGGATGGCGGCAATCAGCCC. The chain combines TRBV7-3 with TRBJ1-5; D is perhaps TRBD1 (6 bases). The CDR3 end lies 3 residues beyond the end of the read and is filled in from the germline J gene. Per the germline V gene, CDR1 is SGHTA and CDR2 is FQGTGA. With 4 bases removed from V and 2 bases from J, the gap between germline ends came to 18 bases. The CDR3 is made up of 17 amino acids.

This clone was observed at least ten times. The read is 3 residues too short to cover the CDR3 end, so that end is filled in from the germline J gene. V and J are TRBV6-2 or TRBV6-3 and TRBJ1-5; 9 nucleotides line up with TRBD1. The V gene's germline CDR1 is MNHEY and CDR2 SVGEGT. The J segment lost 1 base and the V segment lost 6 bases, leaving 1 base of the junction unmatched. This CDR3 region has 14 residues. Partial CDR3 DNA: TGTGCCAGCAGGGGGACAGGGAGCAATCAGCCC. This gives the protein CASRGTGSNQP. The full CDR3 sequence reads CASRGTGSNQPQHF.

This clone was seen repeatedly, ten times or more. The read is 3 residues too short to cover the CDR3 end, so that end is filled in from the germline J gene. The rearrangement joins TRBV10-3 to TRBJ1-4, with 7 bases aligning to TRBD1. Per germline, CDR1 ENHRY and CDR2 SYGVKD. V lost 9 bases and J lost 8; bases outside the gene matches: 18. The CDR3 length is 16 residues. The CDR3 is CAIYGSRGSAVEKLFF. The CDR3 DNA, read in part, is TGTGCCATTTACGGGAGCAGGGGGTCGGCGGTCGAAAAA.